A single sample gave rise to the 12 T cell receptor beta chains below, sequenced in a study of blood T cells in healthy people across ages. With a J-beta primer mix and a sample-barcoded 5' primer, a second PCR ran roughly 6 to 11 cycles. A single record per CDR3 protein comes from TCRdb applying MiXCR to the 5' RACE reads. Here the sample spans 1.2 million to 1.5 million distinct CDR3 sequences, around 59% being singletons. Sequenced sample: blood. These receptors were taken from a man aged 18 to 29 in good health.

The chain joins TRBV20-1 to TRBJ2-3; 8 nucleotides agree with TRBD1. The CDR3 spans 16 residues. CDR1 is DFQATT, CDR2 SNEGSKA, per germline (reference sequence). The V and J ends lost 5 bases and 5 bases, in that order; junction bases with no gene match: 15. CDR3 residues: CSAAPGQVFGEDTQYF. CDR3 nucleotide sequence: TGCAGTGCTGCACCGGGACAGGTTTTCGGCGAAGATACGCAGTATTTT.

The chain couples TRBV20-1 to TRBJ1-1; TRBD1 is a possible D gene (5 bases). This CDR3 is 16 amino acids long. V lost 0 bases and J 0 bases, leaving 14 bases between the germline ends. Germline CDR1 and CDR2: DFQATT and SNEGSKA (reference sequence). This chain's CDR3 is CSARDPREGMNTEAFF. For the CDR3, the DNA is TGCAGTGCTAGAGATCCCCGGGAGGGGATGAACACTGAAGCTTTCTTT.

V and J are TRBV20-1 and TRBJ1-5; no definite D call. The CDR3 length is 15 residues. Germline lookup yields CDR1 DFQATT and CDR2 SNEGSKA (reference sequence). V was cut by 4 bases and J by 3 bases, with 16 bases left in between. In DNA, the CDR3 is TGCAGTGCTACAACCGGGATCCCGTCCAATCAGCCCCAGCATTTT. Its translation: CSATTGIPSNQPQHF.

This chain joins TRBV7-9 and TRBJ2-3, with 10 bases that match TRBD2. Germline assignment: CDR1 SEHNR and CDR2 FQNEAQ (reference sequence). The CDR3 contains 16 residues. Trimming took 0 bases from V and 8 from J; bases not matched to a gene: 8. CDR3 amino acids: CASSLAKREGYVTQYF. Here the CDR3 DNA reads TGTGCCAGCAGCTTAGCGAAGCGGGAGGGCTACGTTACGCAGTATTTT.

The chain carries TRBV6-1 and TRBJ1-2; D may be TRBD1 (5 bases). V lost 4 bases, J lost 8 bases, and 23 bases lay in between. The length of the CDR3 is 16 residues. Germline assignment: CDR1 MNHNS and CDR2 SASEGT. The CDR3 protein is CASSGVLGRPRSGYTF. The CDR3 bases are TGTGCCAGCAGTGGAGTATTGGGGCGACCCAGATCGGGCTACACCTTC.

The DNA of the CDR3 is TGTGCCAGCAGCTTAGTCCAATACTCCTACGAGCAGTACTTC. Its translation: CASSLVQYSYEQYF. This chain connects TRBV7-2 to TRBJ2-7; D gene unclear. The CDR3 covers 14 residues. V was pared by 1 base and J by 0 bases, with 7 bases between. CDR1 is SGHTA, CDR2 FQGNSA, per germline.

V gene TRBV4-3 combines with J gene TRBJ1-6; D may be TRBD1 (5 bases). CDR1 and CDR2 (germline): LGHNA, YSLEER. This CDR3 has 14 amino acids. Between the trimmed V and J ends, which lost 0 bases and 18 bases, there was a span of 18 bases. DNA for the CDR3: TGCGCCAGCAGCCAAGATCCTAGGCGAGGGGCCCCCCACTTT. Translation gives CASSQDPRRGAPHF.

This chain joins TRBV4-2 and TRBJ2-4; 8 bases are shared with TRBD1. The J call could be wrong; TRBJ2-7 is a better fit for the DNA end. The CDR3 has 16 amino acids. Germline V gene data show CDR1 as LGHNA and CDR2 as YNFKEQ. Here the CDR3 DNA reads TGTGCCAGCAGCCAAGAGAGGACAGGGTATCTCAACGAGCAGTACTTC. Translation gives CASSQERTGYLNEQYF.

The chain carries TRBV28 and TRBJ1-5, with TRBD1 matching 7 bases. Germline V gene data show CDR1 as MDHEN and CDR2 as SYDVKM. CDR3 length: 12 residues. V lost 11 bases, J lost 11 bases, and 12 bases stayed unmatched. CDR3 nucleotides: TGTGCCGGGGGGACAGCCACCGGTACCCAGCATTTT. Encoded protein: CAGGTATGTQHF.

J is TRBJ2-1 and V is TRBV29-1; maybe TRBD2 (6 bases). Trimming pared 5 bases from V and 0 bases from J, leaving 11 bases between. The germline CDR1 and CDR2 sequences are SQVTM and ANQGSEA. This CDR3 region has 14 residues. CDR3 nucleotide sequence: TGCAGCGTTAAGGGACTTCTCTCCTACAATGAGCAGTTCTTC. Its translation: CSVKGLLSYNEQFF.

The chain joins TRBV7-9 to TRBJ1-1; D is uncertain. The CDR3 extends over 15 amino acids. Germline V lookup: CDR1 SEHNR, CDR2 FQNEAQ (reference sequence). V was trimmed by 5 bases and J by 0 bases, leaving 13 bases between them. The CDR3 loop reads CASSAVQQMNTEAFF. The CDR3 DNA is TGTGCCAGCAGCGCCGTACAGCAGATGAACACTGAAGCTTTCTTT.

The V gene is TRBV28, the J gene TRBJ2-4; the D gene is possibly TRBD1 (5 bases). The assigned J gene may be wrong: the sequence end matches TRBJ2-7 better. CDR1 is MDHEN, CDR2 SYDVKM, per germline. This CDR3 is built from 13 residues. In DNA, the CDR3 is TGTGCCAGCAGAGACCTGCAGGGATACGAGCAGTACTTC. Protein sequence: CASRDLQGYEQYF.